This T cell receptor (beta chain) emerged from a study of T cell responses to AZD1222 COVID-19 vaccine. V dropped 3 bases and J dropped 3; count of bases not matched to a gene: 10. The CDR3 extends over 17 amino acids. The table came from immunoSEQ multiplex PCR; TCRdb's copy has only in-frame clones and leaves some out. The sample records approximately 170,000 clones, roughly nine tenths being singletons. The receptor was isolated from an adult in good health. The chain couples TRBV23-1 to TRBJ2-5, with TRBD1 matching over 10 bases. TRBV23-1 is designated an ORF whose function remains uncertain. The sequences come from peripheral blood, collected on day 0 of AZD1222 vaccination. CDR3: CASSHQNGTGAKETQYF. The CDR3 DNA sequence: TGCGCCAGCAGTCACCAAAACGGGACAGGGGCAAAAGAGACCCAGTACTTC.